The text below deals with one T cell receptor beta chain. This clonotype was observed at least ten times. It has no known antigen specificity. No base quality information exists; no much larger clone differs at one position. This entry comes from a study of response to subunit inactivated influenza vaccine (dated by TCRdb to 2016 to 2019). Looking at the study overall: The study used deep quantitative T cell receptor repertoire profiling to track responses to a trivalent subunit inactivated influenza vaccine. General conclusions and limits of the study: It was suggested by the authors that each seasonal influenza vaccination may recruit only a limited number of new T cells.

V ends up 3 bases short and J 1 base short, with an unmatched junction base count of 9. Sequences LNHNV (CDR1) and YYDKDF (CDR2) are obtained from the germline V gene (reference sequence). From the cysteine up to the phenylalanine, the CDR3 has a length of 17 residues. Of the read, only the CDR3 DNA is kept; its 51 bases are in frame from base 1. The library relied on RT-PCR. Instrument on record: Illumina HiSeq 2500. The public reads were reanalyzed by TCRdb: fastp trimming at Q25, MiXCR alignment, in-frame beta chains only. Rows are unified per CDR3 protein, each entry keeping the most common DNA and genes. Here the sample has 600,000 to 850,000 distinct CDR3 sequences; 14% occur a single time. Jointly, the top ten make up approximately 7.6% of the sample.

The sequence was collected from a man aged 50 to 59 who received an inactivated influenza vaccine. Donor details come from another sample of the same person, matched by shared clones. The starting material was PBMCs from blood, obtained around two weeks before vaccination. The chain is encoded by TRBV15 joined to TRBJ2-4, with TRBD1 matching 7 junction bases. The encoded CDR3 is CATSSEKTGNAKNIQYF. The nucleotide sequence is given as TGTGCCACCAGCAGTGAAAAGACAGGGAACGCCAAAAACATTCAGTACTTC.